This passage covers 15 T cell receptor beta chains from one sample sequenced in a study of CD8 T cells in ankylosing spondylitis. TCRdb reprocessed the 5' RACE reads with MiXCR, giving one entry per CDR3 protein. Of about 240,000 distinct CDR3 sequences listed, 9.5% to 12% were seen once; the top ten hold roughly 6.8%. What was sequenced was blood, either unsorted or a sorted T cell fraction (not recorded which). The receptor set was obtained from a male donor with ankylosing spondylitis or in good health (not recorded which).

The sample holds many counts of this clonotype. The chain carries TRBV29-1 and TRBJ2-3; D gene uncertain. The CDR3 loop spans 15 amino acids. The V end was cut by 4 bases, the J end by 0 bases, with 14 bases between. Per germline, CDR1 SQVTM and CDR2 ANQGSEA. In DNA form, the CDR3 reads TGCAGCGTTGGCTGGGAAGTCGGTAGCACAGATACGCAGTATTTT. It is translated as CSVGWEVGSTDTQYF.

This clonotype has at least ten counts. V is TRBV20-1 and J is TRBJ1-6, with D tentatively TRBD1 (6 bases). V was clipped by 1 base and J by 0 bases, with 13 bases between them. Germline CDR1 DFQATT, CDR2 SNEGSKA (reference sequence). The CDR3 spans 17 residues. The CDR3 protein is CSARADRDSSYNSPLHF. In nucleotides, the CDR3 is TGCAGTGCTAGAGCGGACAGAGATAGCTCCTATAATTCACCCCTCCACTTT.

This chain joins TRBV29-1 and TRBJ2-7, with TRBD1 as a possible D gene (6 bases). The CDR3 is 13 residues long. Germline values: CDR1 SQVTM, CDR2 ANQGSEA. The V and J ends lost 6 bases and 3 bases respectively, with 15 bases between them. This chain's CDR3 is CSVLTGQNYEQYF. The CDR3 DNA follows: TGCAGCGTCCTAACGGGACAAAACTACGAGCAGTACTTC.

The table lists this clonotype with a few counts. The V call is TRBV3-1, the J call TRBJ2-3; D unclear. Trimming took 1 base from V and 4 from J, leaving 6 bases between them. The CDR3 loop spans 13 amino acids. CDR1 LGHDT and CDR2 YNNKEL come from the germline V gene (reference sequence). CDR3 nucleotides: TGTGCCAGCAGCCAAGCAGAGTCAGATACGCAGTATTTT. Encoded protein: CASSQAESDTQYF.

This clonotype came up many times. The chain uses TRBV20-1 and TRBJ1-5; the D gene is possibly TRBD1 (5 bases). This CDR3 contains 17 residues. Germline V lookup: CDR1 DFQATT, CDR2 SNEGSKA (reference sequence). V was pared by 0 bases and J by 0 bases, with 15 bases between. CDR3 nucleotide sequence: TGCAGTGCTAGAGATCTGCTTAGGGACGGTAGCAATCAGCCCCAGCATTTT. It yields the protein CSARDLLRDGSNQPQHF.

This clonotype was found many times. The chain combines TRBV29-1 with TRBJ2-7; 9 nucleotides align to TRBD1. The germline V gene encodes CDR1 SQVTM and CDR2 ANQGSEA. This CDR3 has 15 amino acids. The ends lost 4 bases at V and 2 bases at J; junction bases unmatched: 9. The CDR3 protein is CSVAIRDRETYEQYF. The CDR3 nucleotides are TGCAGCGTTGCTATCCGGGACAGGGAGACCTACGAGCAGTACTTC.

This clonotype was observed many times. The gene calls are TRBV7-3 and TRBJ2-1; 8 nucleotides agree with TRBD2. CDR1 is SGHTA, CDR2 FQGTGA, per germline. The trim removed 2 bases at V and 3 bases at J, leaving 3 bases unmatched. This CDR3 comprises 15 residues. DNA for the CDR3: TGTGCCAGCAGCTTACAAGCGGGGGACTACAATGAGCAGTTCTTC. Translation gives CASSLQAGDYNEQFF.

This clonotype was seen more than once but under ten times. The chain uses TRBV7-2 and TRBJ1-1, with TRBD1 matching over 9 bases. This CDR3 is 16 amino acids long. Germline-derived CDR1 and CDR2 are SGHTA and FQGNSA. The junction had 12 bases not matched to a gene; V was cut back by 4 bases and J by 6 bases. The chain's CDR3 is CASSSSGTGFVAEAFF. The CDR3 region has the DNA TGTGCCAGCAGCTCCTCCGGGACAGGGTTTGTCGCTGAAGCTTTCTTT.

The sample holds a few counts of this clonotype. The rearrangement links TRBV12-3 or TRBV12-4 to TRBJ2-1, with D possibly being TRBD2 (5 bases). The CDR3 is 14 residues long. V shed 3 bases and J shed 4 bases, with 10 bases lying between them. The CDR3 nucleotides read TGTGCCAGCAGTTTTGAGGGTCTGTACAATGAGCAGTTCTTC. Its protein product is CASSFEGLYNEQFF.

The CDR3 coding sequence is TGTGCCAGCAGCCAAGTATCGATCGGAAAAAATGAGCAGTTCTTC. Amino acid sequence: CASSQVSIGKNEQFF. V is TRBV3-1 and J is TRBJ2-1, with D unclear. From germline, CDR1 is LGHDT and CDR2 YNNKEL (reference sequence). Trimming cost V 1 base and J 7 bases, with 14 bases left between them. This CDR3 has 15 amino acids.

This clonotype was observed at least ten times. V and J are TRBV5-5 and TRBJ1-5; TRBD1 might be the D (6 bases). The V end lost 0 bases, the J end lost 7 bases, and 14 bases lay between the germline ends. The CDR3 runs to 15 residues. Per germline, CDR1 SGHKS and CDR2 YYEKEE (reference sequence). The CDR3 loop reads CASSLEGHHVQPQHF. The DNA for the CDR3 is TGTGCCAGCAGCTTGGAGGGACACCACGTGCAGCCCCAGCATTTT.

The sample holds many counts of this clonotype. The V gene is TRBV24-1, the J gene TRBJ2-3, with D possibly being TRBD2 (6 bases). The V gene lost 3 bases and the J gene lost 2 bases, with 14 bases spanning the gap. Germline CDR1 reads KGHDR; CDR2 reads SFDVKD. CDR3 length: 16 amino acids. The CDR3 protein is CATSDGTAVLTDTQYF. The CDR3 DNA follows: TGTGCCACCAGTGATGGGACTGCTGTACTCACAGATACGCAGTATTTT.

The CDR3 sequence: CASSEHDRRYEQYF. CDR3 sequence (DNA): TGTGCCAGCAGTGAACATGACAGACGATACGAGCAGTACTTC. The J gene is TRBJ2-7, the V gene TRBV2, with D perhaps matching TRBD1 (5 bases). Germline V gives CDR1 SNHLY, CDR2 FYNNEI. The CDR3 covers 14 residues. Trimming removed 2 bases at V and 4 bases at J, with 12 bases between.

This clonotype was found many times. The CDR3 protein is CASSLPTGEVTEAFF. CDR3 bases: TGCGCCAGCAGCTTGCCAACGGGGGAAGTGACTGAAGCTTTCTTT. The chain uses TRBV5-1 and TRBJ1-1; TRBD1 might be the D (5 bases). The ends were cut back, 1 base at V and 5 bases at J, with 15 bases in the middle. The CDR3 length is 15 residues. Per germline, CDR1 SGHRS and CDR2 YFSETQ.

This clonotype was counted many times. V is TRBV27 and J is TRBJ2-7, with D perhaps TRBD1 (6 bases). Trimming removed 4 bases from V and 2 bases from J, with 9 bases in between. CDR3 length: 13 residues. Germline V lookup: CDR1 MNHEY, CDR2 SMNVEV (reference sequence). The CDR3 DNA is TGTGCCAGCAGTTCAGGGGAACCCTACGAGCAGTACTTC. Its translation: CASSSGEPYEQYF.